The entry that follows covers one T cell receptor (beta chain) sequence. The sample is drawn from a study of patients and donors after allogeneic stem cell transplantation. Germline lookup yields CDR1 SGHTA and CDR2 FQGTGA. Trimming removed 0 bases from V and 1 base from J, with 9 bases in between. CDR3 size: 15 residues. Each CDR3 protein gets one entry after TCRdb re-called the RT-PCR reads with MiXCR. Among some 880,000 distinct CDR3 sequences listed, under 20% were seen once. The sequence was collected from a human donor who was either an allogeneic HSCT recipient or a stem cell or donor lymphocyte infusion donor (not recorded which). It is not recorded whose cells these are; they may come from a transplant donor. The source material was blood, either unsorted or a sorted T cell fraction (not recorded which). The chain has TRBV7-3 and TRBJ1-1; weak D call: TRBD1 (5 bases). CDR3 DNA: TGTGCCAGCAGCTTAACGGGACGGGGGAACACTGAAGCTTTCTTT. This translates into CASSLTGRGNTEAFF.